This passage covers 9 T cell receptor beta chains from one sample sequenced in a study of CD8+CD57+ T cells in acquired aplastic anemia. Genomic DNA, serving as template, underwent TCR beta VDJ and CDR3 profiling. Using its own MiXCR run on the reads, TCRdb lists one record per CDR3 protein. The sample consists of around 250,000 distinct CDR3 sequences, 82% of them appearing once. CD8+CD57+ cell expansion had been shown by flow cytometry in patients chosen for sequencing. Sequenced sample: sorted CD4+, CD8+, or CD8+CD57+ T cells (not recorded which) from PBMCs. The receptors derive from a human donor with aplastic anemia.

The gene calls are TRBV7-8 and TRBJ2-7, with D possibly TRBD1 on 5 matching bases. The germline V gene has CDR1 SGHVS and CDR2 FQNEAQ. V was shortened by 2 bases and J by 1 base, with 21 bases between the two germline ends. This CDR3 contains 18 residues. The CDR3 reads CASSLRPDRTSISYEQYV. The CDR3, as DNA: TGTGCCAGCAGCTTACGGCCAGACAGAACCAGTATTTCCTACGAGCAGTACGTC.

The chain uses TRBV7-8 and TRBJ2-7, with D perhaps TRBD1 or TRBD2 (6 bases each). CDR3 size: 15 residues. Per the germline V gene, CDR1 is SGHVS and CDR2 is FQNEAQ. Trimming took off 0 bases at V and 5 bases at J, with 14 bases between the two ends. Written as DNA, the CDR3 is TGTGCCAGCAGCTTAGCCCCTGGGGGGCCTAACGAGCAGTACGTC. Amino acid sequence: CASSLAPGGPNEQYV.

Concerning this clonotype: An end of the junction differs from the germline gene, which may be a read error. V and J are TRBV7-8 and TRBJ1-5; 8 nucleotides match TRBD1. Germline V gene sequence: CDR1 SGHVS, CDR2 FQNEAQ. The CDR3 is made up of 16 amino acids. CDR3 region: CASTHGQGYSTQRQHF. In nucleotides, the CDR3 is TGCGCCAGCACGCACGGACAGGGATATAGCACGCAGCGCCAGCATTTT.

This sequence joins TRBV25-1 and TRBJ1-2; a weak D match, TRBD1 (5 bases). With 4 bases removed from V and 2 bases from J, the gap between germline ends came to 14 bases. CDR1 is MGHDK, CDR2 SYGVNS, per germline. This CDR3 contains 15 residues. This CDR3 reads CASSATDSLNYGYTF. The CDR3 bases are TGTGCCAGCAGTGCTACCGACAGCCTCAACTATGGCTACACCTTC.

The chain joins TRBV7-9 to TRBJ1-2; perhaps TRBD1 as D (5 bases). There are 15 residues in the CDR3. The germline V gene encodes CDR1 SEHNR and CDR2 FQNEAQ (reference sequence). The V end lost 1 base, the J end lost 14 bases, and 23 bases lay between the germline ends. CDR3 bases: TGTGCCAGCAGCTTAGTACCCGGGGCGCAGTTTGTTGGAACCTTC. It specifies CASSLVPGAQFVGTF. Supplemented by reference TRBV7-9 and TRBJ1-2, the full variable domain reads DTGVSQNPRHKITKRGQNVTFRCDPISEHNRLYWYRQTLGQGPEFLTYFQNEAQLEKSRLLSDRFSAERPKGSFSTLEIQRTEQGDSAMYLCASSLVPGAQFVGTFGSGTRLTVV.

The chain has TRBV2 and TRBJ2-1; TRBD1 or TRBD2 may be the D gene (6 bases each). Trimming took 8 bases from V and 16 from J, leaving 27 bases between them. Germline V gives CDR1 SNHLY, CDR2 FYNNEI. There are 14 residues in the CDR3. In DNA, the CDR3 is TGTGCCAGCGGGGACGGGGGCACAGATAATCAGTATTTCTTC. Protein product: CASGDGGTDNQYFF.

This chain links TRBV10-3 with TRBJ2-1; tentatively, D is TRBD2 (5 bases). V lost 9 bases to trimming and J lost 2 bases, with 11 bases between them. CDR3 size: 13 residues. The germline gives CDR1 ENHRY, CDR2 SYGVKD. DNA for the CDR3: TGTGCCATTGGGGAGAGTACCTACAATGAGCAGTTCTTC. It is translated as CAIGESTYNEQFF.

V and J are TRBV19 and TRBJ1-6; D is undetermined. The germline gives CDR1 LNHDA, CDR2 SQIVND (reference sequence). The CDR3 runs 12 residues. With 5 bases removed from V and 10 bases from J, the gap between germline ends came to 9 bases. The CDR3 DNA sequence: TGTGCCAGTAGTTCAGGAAAATCACCCCTCCACTTT. This gives the protein CASSSGKSPLHF. Based on the CDR3 plus reference TRBV19 and TRBJ1-6, the full variable domain is DGGITQSPKYLFRKEGQNVTLSCEQNLNHDAMYWYRQDPGQGLRLIYYSQIVNDFQKGDIAEGYSVSREKKESFPLTVTSAQKNPTAFYLCASSSGKSPLHFGNGTRLTVT.

The chain is built from TRBV9 and TRBJ2-1, with D tentatively TRBD1 (5 bases). Germline loops: CDR1 SGDLS, CDR2 YYNGEE. The germline V and J ends were trimmed by 0 bases and 9 bases, with 19 bases remaining between them. This CDR3 is 16 amino acids long. The CDR3 DNA sequence: TGTGCCAGCAGCGTAGAAACAGGTGGGCAGTATTTTGAGCAGTTCTTC. Its protein product is CASSVETGGQYFEQFF.